This T cell receptor beta chain was identified in a study of T cell responses to AZD1222 COVID-19 vaccine. Study outcomes and limitations: Reportedly, close to half of spike-specific TCRs are directed against unmutated variant regions. Clonal diversity was possibly underestimated; the donors were predominantly white British and more often female.

Notes on this clone: Its antigen is unidentified.

Method: immunoSEQ multiplex PCR; TCRdb's copy keeps in-frame clones and lacks some. The table records about 100,000 clones, roughly 90% of them present only once. The CDR3 runs to 14 residues. The V end lost 1 base, the J end lost 5 bases, and 8 bases lay between the germline ends. Germline V gene lookup returns CDR1 MNHNS and CDR2 SASEGT. The sequences come from peripheral blood, collected on day 0 of AZD1222 vaccination. This chain links TRBV6-1 with TRBJ1-4, with D hard to call. This TCR was sampled from an adult in good health. The CDR3 nucleotides read TGTGCCAGCAGTGAAGGGACGGCAAATGAAAAACTGTTTTTT. It is translated as CASSEGTANEKLFF.